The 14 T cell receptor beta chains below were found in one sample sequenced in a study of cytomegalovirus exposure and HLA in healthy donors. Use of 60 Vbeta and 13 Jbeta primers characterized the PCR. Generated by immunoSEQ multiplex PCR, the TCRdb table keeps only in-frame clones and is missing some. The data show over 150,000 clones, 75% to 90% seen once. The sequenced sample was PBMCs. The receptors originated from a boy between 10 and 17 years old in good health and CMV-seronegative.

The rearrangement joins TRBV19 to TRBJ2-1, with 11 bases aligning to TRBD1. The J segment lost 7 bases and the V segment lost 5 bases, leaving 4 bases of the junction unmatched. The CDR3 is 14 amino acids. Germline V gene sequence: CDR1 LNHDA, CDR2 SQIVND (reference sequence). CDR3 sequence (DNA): TGTGCCAGTAGTGTGGGGACAGGGGGGAATGAGCAGTTCTTC. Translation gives CASSVGTGGNEQFF.

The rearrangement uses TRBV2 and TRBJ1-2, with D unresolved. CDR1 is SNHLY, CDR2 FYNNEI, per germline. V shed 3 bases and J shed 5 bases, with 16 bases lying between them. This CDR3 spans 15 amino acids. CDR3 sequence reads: CASSDLQQSWYGYTF. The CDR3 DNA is TGTGCCAGCAGTGATTTACAGCAATCCTGGTATGGCTACACCTTC.

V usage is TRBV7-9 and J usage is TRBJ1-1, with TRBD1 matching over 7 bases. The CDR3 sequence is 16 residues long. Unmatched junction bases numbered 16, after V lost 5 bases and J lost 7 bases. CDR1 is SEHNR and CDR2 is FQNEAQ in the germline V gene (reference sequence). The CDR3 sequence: CASSLVVWQGGNEAFF. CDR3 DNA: TGTGCCAGCAGCCTAGTCGTGTGGCAGGGGGGAAATGAAGCTTTCTTT.

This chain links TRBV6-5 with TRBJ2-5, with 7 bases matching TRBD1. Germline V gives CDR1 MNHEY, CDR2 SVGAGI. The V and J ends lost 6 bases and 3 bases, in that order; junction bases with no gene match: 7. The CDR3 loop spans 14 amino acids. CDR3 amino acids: CASRPGQREETQYF. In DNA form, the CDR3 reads TGTGCCAGCAGGCCGGGACAGAGGGAAGAGACCCAGTACTTC.

The CDR3 DNA is TGTGCCAGCAGCCAAGATGAGCGGGCGAACTACGAGCAGTACTTC. Amino acids: CASSQDERANYEQYF. The chain links TRBV4-2 to TRBJ2-7; tentative D call: TRBD2 (6 bases). Trimming cost V 0 bases and J 3 bases, with 12 bases left between them. Germline assignment: CDR1 LGHNA and CDR2 YNFKEQ. This CDR3 is built from 15 residues.

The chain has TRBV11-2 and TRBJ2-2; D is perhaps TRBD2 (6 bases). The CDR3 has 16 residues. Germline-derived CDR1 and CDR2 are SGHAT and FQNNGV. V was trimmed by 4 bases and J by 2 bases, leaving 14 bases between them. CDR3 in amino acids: CASSSNRRANTGELFF. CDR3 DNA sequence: TGTGCCAGCAGCTCTAACAGGAGGGCCAACACCGGGGAGCTGTTTTTT.

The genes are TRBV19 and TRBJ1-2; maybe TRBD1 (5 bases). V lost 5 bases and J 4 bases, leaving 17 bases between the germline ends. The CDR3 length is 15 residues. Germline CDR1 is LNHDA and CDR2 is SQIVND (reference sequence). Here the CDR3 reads CASSPSGDGRYGYTF. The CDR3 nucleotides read TGTGCCAGTAGTCCTTCGGGGGACGGTCGCTATGGCTACACCTTC.

In nucleotides, the CDR3 is TGTGCCAGACCGACTAGCGGGGGAAGTAATGAGCAGTTCTTC. It codes for CARPTSGGSNEQFF. V is TRBV2 and J is TRBJ2-1, with TRBD2 matching over 12 bases. The germline CDR1 and CDR2 sequences are SNHLY and FYNNEI. CDR3 size: 14 residues. With V trimmed by 9 bases and J by 7 bases, 7 bases remained unmatched.

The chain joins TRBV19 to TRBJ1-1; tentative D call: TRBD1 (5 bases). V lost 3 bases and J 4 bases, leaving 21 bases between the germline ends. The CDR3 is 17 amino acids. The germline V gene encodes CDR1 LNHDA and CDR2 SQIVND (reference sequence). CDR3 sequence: CASSMSRGNALSTEAFF. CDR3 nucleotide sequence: TGTGCCAGTAGTATGTCTAGGGGAAACGCCCTGAGCACTGAAGCTTTCTTT.

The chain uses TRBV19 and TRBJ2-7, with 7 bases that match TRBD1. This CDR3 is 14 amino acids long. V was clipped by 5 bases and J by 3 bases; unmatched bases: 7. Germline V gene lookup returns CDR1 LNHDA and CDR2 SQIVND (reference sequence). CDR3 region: CASSPGTASYEQYF. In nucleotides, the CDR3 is TGTGCCAGTAGTCCTGGGACAGCTAGCTACGAGCAGTACTTC.

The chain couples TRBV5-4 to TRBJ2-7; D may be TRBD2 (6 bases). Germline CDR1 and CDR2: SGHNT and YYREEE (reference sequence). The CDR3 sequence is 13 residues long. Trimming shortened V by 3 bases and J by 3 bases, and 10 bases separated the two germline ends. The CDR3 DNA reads TGTGCCAGCAGCTCCGGGACTCTCTACGAGCAGTACTTC. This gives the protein CASSSGTLYEQYF.

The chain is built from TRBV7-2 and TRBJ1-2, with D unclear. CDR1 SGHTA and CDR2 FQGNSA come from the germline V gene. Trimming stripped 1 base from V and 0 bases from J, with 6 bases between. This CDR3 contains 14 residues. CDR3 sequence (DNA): TGTGCCAGCAGCTTAGGCAGGTCTAACTATGGCTACACCTTC. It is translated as CASSLGRSNYGYTF.

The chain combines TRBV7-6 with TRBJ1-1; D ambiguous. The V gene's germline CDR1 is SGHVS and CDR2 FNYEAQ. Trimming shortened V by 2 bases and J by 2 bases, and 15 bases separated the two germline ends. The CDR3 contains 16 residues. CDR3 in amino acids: CASSLNGLGLNTEAFF. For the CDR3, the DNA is TGTGCCAGCAGCTTAAACGGTCTGGGCCTAAACACTGAAGCTTTCTTT.

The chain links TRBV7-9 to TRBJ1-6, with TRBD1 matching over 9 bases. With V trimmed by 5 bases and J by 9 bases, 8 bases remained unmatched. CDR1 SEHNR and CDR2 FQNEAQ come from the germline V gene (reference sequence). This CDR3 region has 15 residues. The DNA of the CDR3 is TGTGCCAGCAGCCCAAGACAGGGGGGAAGTTCACCCCTCCACTTT. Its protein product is CASSPRQGGSSPLHF.